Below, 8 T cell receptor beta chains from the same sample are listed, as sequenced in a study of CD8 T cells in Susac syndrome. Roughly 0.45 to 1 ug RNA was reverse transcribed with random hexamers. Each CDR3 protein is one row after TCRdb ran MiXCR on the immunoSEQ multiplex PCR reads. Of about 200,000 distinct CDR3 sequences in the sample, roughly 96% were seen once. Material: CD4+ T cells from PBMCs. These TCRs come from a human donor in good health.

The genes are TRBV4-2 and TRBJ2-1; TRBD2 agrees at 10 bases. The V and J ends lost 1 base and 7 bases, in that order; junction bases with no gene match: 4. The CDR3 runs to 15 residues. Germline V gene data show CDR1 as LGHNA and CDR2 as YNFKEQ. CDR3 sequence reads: CASSQVLTSGNEQFF. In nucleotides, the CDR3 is TGTGCCAGCAGCCAAGTCCTGACTAGCGGGAATGAGCAGTTCTTC.

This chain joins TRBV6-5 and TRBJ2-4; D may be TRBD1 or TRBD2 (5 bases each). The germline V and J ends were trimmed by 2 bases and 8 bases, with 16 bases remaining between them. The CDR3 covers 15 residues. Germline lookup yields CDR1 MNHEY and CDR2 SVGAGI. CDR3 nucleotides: TGTGCCAGCAGTTACCCGGGACCGCAAAGAGACATTCAGTACTTC. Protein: CASSYPGPQRDIQYF.

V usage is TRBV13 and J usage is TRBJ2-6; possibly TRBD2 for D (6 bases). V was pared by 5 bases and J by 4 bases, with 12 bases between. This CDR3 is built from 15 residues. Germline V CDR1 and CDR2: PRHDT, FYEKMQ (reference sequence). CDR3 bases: TGTGCCAGCAGCCACCGGGGGATCGGGGCCAACGTCCTGACTTTC. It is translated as CASSHRGIGANVLTF.

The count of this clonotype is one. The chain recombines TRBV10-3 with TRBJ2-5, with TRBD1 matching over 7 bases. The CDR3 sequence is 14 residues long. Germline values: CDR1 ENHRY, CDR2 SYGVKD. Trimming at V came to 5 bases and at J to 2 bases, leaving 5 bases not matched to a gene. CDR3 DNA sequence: TGTGCCATCAGTTCCGGGACAGAGCAAGAGACCCAGTACTTC. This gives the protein CAISSGTEQETQYF.

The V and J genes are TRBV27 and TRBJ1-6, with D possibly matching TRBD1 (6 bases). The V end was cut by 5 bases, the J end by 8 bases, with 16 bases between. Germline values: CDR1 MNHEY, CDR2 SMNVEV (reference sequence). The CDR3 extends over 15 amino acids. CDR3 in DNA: TGTGCCAGCAGTAGCCGGGACACAGTAGATTCACCCCTCCACTTT. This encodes CASSSRDTVDSPLHF.

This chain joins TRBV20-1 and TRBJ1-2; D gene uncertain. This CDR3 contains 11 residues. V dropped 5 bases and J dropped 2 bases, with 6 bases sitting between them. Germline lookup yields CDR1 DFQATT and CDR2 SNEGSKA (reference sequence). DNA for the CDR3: TGCAGTGCTGCTGTCAACTATGGCTACACCTTC. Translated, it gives CSAAVNYGYTF.

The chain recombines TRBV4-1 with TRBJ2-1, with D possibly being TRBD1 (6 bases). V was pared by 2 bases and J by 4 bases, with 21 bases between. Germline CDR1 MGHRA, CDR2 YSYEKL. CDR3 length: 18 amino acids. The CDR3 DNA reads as TGCGCCAGCAGCCAACAGGGACACTCGAGAACGGGGTACAATGAGCAGTTCTTC. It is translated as CASSQQGHSRTGYNEQFF.

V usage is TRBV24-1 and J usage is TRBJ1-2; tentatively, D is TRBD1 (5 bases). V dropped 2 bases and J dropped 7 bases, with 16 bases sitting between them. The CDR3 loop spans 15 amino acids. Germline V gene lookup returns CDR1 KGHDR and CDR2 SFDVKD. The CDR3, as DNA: TGTGCCACCAGTGATTCTGGCCTCCCGGGGGGTGGCTACACCTTC. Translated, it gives CATSDSGLPGGGYTF.